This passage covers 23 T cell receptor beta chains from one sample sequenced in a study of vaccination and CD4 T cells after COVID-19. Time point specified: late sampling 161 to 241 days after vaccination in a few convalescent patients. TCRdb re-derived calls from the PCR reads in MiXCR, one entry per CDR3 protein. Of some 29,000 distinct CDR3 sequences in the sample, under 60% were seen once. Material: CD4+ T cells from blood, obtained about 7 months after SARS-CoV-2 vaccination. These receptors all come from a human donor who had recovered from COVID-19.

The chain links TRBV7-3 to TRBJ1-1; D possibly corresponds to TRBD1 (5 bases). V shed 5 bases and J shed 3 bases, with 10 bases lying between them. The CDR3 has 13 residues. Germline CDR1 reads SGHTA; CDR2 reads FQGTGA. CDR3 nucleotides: TGTGCCAGCAGCGCATCCAGGGACACTGAAGCTTTCTTT. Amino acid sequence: CASSASRDTEAFF.

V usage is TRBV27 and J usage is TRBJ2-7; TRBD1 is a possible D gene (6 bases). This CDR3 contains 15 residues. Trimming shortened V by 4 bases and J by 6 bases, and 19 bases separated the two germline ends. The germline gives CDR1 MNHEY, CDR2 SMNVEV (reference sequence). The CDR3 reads CASSSGQPGSSEQYF. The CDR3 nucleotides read TGTGCCAGCAGTTCAGGACAGCCGGGGAGCAGCGAGCAGTACTTC.

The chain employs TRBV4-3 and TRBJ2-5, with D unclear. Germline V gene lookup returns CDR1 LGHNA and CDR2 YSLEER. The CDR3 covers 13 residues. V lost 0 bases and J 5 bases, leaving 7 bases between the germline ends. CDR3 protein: CASSQDDTETQYF. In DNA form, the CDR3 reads TGCGCCAGCAGCCAAGACGATACGGAGACCCAGTACTTC.

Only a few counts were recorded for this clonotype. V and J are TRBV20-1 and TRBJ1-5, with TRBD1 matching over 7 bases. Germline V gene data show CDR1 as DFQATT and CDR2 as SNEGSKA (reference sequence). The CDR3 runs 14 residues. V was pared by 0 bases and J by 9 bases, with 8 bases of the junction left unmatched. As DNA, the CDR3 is TGCAGTGCTAGAGATCTACAGGGGATAGGGCCCCAGCATTTT. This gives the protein CSARDLQGIGPQHF.

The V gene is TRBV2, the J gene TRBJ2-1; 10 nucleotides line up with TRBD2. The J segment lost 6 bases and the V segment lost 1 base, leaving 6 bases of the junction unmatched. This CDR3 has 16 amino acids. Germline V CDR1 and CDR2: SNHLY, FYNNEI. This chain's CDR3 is CASSEGVVAGGNEQFF. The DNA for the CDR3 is TGTGCCAGCAGTGAAGGGGTGGTAGCGGGAGGCAATGAGCAGTTCTTC.

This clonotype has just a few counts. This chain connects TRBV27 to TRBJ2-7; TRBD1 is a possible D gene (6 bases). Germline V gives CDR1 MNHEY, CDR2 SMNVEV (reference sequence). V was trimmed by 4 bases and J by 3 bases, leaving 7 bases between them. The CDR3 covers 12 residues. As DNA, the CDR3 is TGTGCCAGCAGTTCGACAGGCTACGAGCAGTACTTC. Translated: CASSSTGYEQYF.

CDR3 bases: TGTGCCAGCCACGGACAGGGAGGGCATGGCTACACCTTC. Protein sequence: CASHGQGGHGYTF. The rearrangement links TRBV6-4 to TRBJ1-2; 8 nucleotides match TRBD1. CDR3 length equals 13 residues. Germline V CDR1 and CDR2: MRHNA, SNTAGT. V was pared by 8 bases and J by 6 bases, with 8 bases of the junction left unmatched.

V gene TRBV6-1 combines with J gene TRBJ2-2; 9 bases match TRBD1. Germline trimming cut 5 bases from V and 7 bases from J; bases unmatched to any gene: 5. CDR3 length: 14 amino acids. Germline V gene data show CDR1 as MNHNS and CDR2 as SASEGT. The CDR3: CASSRTGADGELFF. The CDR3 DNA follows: TGTGCCAGCAGTCGGACAGGGGCGGACGGGGAGCTGTTTTTT.

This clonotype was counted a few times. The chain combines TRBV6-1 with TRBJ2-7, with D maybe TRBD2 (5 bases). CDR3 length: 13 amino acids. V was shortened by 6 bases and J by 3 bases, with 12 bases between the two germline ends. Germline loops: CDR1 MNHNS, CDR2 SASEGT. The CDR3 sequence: CASRRSGDYEQYF. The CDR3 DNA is TGTGCCAGCAGGCGAAGCGGTGACTACGAGCAGTACTTC.

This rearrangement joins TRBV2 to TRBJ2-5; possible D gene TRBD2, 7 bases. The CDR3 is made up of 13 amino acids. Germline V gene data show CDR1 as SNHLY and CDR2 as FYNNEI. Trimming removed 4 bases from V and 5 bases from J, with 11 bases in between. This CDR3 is CASSVGGLETQYF. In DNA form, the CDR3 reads TGTGCCAGCAGTGTGGGGGGGCTGGAGACCCAGTACTTC.

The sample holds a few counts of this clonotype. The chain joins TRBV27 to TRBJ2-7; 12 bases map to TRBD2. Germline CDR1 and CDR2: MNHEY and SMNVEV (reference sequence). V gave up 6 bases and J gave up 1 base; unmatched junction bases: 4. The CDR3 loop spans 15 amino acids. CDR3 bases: TGTGCCAGCAGGGAACTAGCGGGAGGATCCTACGAGCAGTACTTC. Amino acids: CASRELAGGSYEQYF.

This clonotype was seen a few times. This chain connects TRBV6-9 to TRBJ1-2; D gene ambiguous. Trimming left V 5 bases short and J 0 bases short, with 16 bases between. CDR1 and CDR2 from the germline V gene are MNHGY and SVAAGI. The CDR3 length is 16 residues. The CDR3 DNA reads TGTGCCAGCAGTGTGTGGCCGCCGAAGACTAACTATGGCTACACCTTC. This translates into CASSVWPPKTNYGYTF.

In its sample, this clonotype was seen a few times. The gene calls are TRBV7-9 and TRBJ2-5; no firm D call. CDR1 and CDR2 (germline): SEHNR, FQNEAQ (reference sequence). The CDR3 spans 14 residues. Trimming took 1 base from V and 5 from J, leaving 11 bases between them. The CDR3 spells CASSLVGIGETQYF. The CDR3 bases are TGTGCCAGCAGCTTAGTAGGGATTGGGGAGACCCAGTACTTC.

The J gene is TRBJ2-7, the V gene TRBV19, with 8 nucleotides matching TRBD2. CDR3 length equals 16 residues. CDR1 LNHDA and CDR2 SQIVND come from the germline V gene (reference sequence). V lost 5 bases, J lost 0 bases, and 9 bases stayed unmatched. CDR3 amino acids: CASSLGRGGYSYEQYF. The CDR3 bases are TGTGCCAGTAGTCTAGGTCGGGGGGGCTACTCCTACGAGCAGTACTTC.

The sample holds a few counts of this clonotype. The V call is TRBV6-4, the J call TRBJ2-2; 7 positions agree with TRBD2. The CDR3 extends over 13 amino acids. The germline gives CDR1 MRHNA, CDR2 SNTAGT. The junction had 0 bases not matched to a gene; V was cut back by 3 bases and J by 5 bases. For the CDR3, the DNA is TGTGCCAGCAGTGAGCGGGAGACCGGGGAGCTGTTTTTT. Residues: CASSERETGELFF.

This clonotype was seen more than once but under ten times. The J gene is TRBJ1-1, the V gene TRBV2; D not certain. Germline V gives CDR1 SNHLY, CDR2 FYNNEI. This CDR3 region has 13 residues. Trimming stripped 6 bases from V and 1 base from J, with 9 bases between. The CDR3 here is CASRWNQNTEAFF. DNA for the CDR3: TGTGCCAGCAGGTGGAACCAGAACACTGAAGCTTTCTTT.

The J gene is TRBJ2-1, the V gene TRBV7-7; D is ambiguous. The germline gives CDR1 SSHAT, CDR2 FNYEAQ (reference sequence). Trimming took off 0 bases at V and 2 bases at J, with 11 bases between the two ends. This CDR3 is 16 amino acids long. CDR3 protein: CASSLAPTPPYNEQFF. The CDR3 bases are TGTGCCAGCAGCTTAGCCCCGACCCCCCCCTACAATGAGCAGTTCTTC.

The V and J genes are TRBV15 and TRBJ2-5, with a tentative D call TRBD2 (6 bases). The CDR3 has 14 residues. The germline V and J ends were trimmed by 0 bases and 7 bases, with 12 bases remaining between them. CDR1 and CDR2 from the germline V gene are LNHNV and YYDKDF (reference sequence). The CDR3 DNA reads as TGTGCCACCAGCAGAGATTGGAGGGTAGGGACCCAGTACTTC. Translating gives CATSRDWRVGTQYF.

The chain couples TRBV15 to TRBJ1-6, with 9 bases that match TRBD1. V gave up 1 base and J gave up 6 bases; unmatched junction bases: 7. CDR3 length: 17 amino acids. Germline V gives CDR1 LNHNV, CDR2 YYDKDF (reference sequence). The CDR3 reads CATSRAVGQGFNSPLHF. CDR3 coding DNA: TGTGCCACCAGCAGAGCGGTCGGACAGGGGTTTAATTCACCCCTCCACTTT.

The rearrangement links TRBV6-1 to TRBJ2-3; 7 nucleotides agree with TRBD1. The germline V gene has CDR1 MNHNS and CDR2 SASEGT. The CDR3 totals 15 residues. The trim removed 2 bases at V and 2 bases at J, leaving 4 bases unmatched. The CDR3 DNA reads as TGTGCCAGCAGTGAATGGGACAGAACCACAGATACGCAGTATTTT. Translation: CASSEWDRTTDTQYF.

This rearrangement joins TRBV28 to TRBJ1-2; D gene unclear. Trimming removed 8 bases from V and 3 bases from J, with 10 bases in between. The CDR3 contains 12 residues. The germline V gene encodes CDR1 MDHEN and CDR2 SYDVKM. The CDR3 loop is CASLRSHYGYTF. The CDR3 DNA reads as TGTGCCAGCTTACGGAGTCACTATGGCTACACCTTC.

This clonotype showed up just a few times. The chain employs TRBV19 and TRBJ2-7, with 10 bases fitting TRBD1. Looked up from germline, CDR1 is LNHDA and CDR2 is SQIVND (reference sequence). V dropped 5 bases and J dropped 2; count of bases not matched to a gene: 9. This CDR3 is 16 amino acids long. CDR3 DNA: TGTGCCAGTAGTCCCCTCGGGGACAGGGGTACCTACGAGCAGTACTTC. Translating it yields CASSPLGDRGTYEQYF.

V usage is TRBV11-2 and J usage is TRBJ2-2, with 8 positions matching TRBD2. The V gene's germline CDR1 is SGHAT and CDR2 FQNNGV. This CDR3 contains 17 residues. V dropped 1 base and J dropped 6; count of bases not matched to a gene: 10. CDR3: CASSLVGGREAPGELFF. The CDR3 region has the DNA TGTGCCAGCAGCTTAGTAGGGGGGCGGGAGGCGCCCGGGGAGCTGTTTTTT. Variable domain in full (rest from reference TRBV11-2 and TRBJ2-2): EAGVAQSPRYKIIEKRQSVAFWCNPISGHATLYWYQQILGQGPKLLIQFQNNGVVDDSQLPKDRFSAERLKGVDSTLKIQPAKLEDSAVYLCASSLVGGREAPGELFFGEGSRLTVL.